This TCR beta chain was sequenced for a study of Ad26.COV2.S vaccination and SARS-CoV-2 variants. Regarding the study as a whole: Analytic work on TCR breadth and depth might have understated the full extent of total T cell responses. Breadth measured for non-spike TCRs was similar across vaccine and placebo recipients.

A single count supports this clone. Its antigen remains unidentified. Sequenced by immunoSEQ multiplex PCR; TCRdb stores in-frame clones only, minus some. The repertoire holds about 440,000 clones, with less than 95% as singletons. V lost 5 bases to trimming and J lost 5 bases; unmatched junction nucleotides: 6. This CDR3 has 14 amino acids. CDR1 and CDR2 from the germline V gene are SGHKS and YYEKEE (reference sequence). Treatment: roughly 19 received Ad26.COV2.S at low or high dose, single or two shots; roughly five received placebo; per-sample allocation not given. On day 63 after the first injection, vaccine and placebo recipients gave samples. An 18-55-year-old adult in Boston served as donor. An Ad26 vector that expressed Wuhan-strain SARS-CoV-2 spike constituted the vaccine.

Sequencing was performed on peripheral blood, taken in a trial of Ad26.COV2.S vaccine versus placebo. The chain is built from TRBV5-5 and TRBJ2-7; 11 nucleotides line up with TRBD2. The sequence came from a person between 18 and 59 years old who received the Ad26.COV2.S COVID-19 vaccine or a placebo. CDR3 residues: CASSHTSGSNEQYF. CDR3 DNA: TGTGCCAGCAGTCACACTAGCGGGAGTAACGAGCAGTACTTC.